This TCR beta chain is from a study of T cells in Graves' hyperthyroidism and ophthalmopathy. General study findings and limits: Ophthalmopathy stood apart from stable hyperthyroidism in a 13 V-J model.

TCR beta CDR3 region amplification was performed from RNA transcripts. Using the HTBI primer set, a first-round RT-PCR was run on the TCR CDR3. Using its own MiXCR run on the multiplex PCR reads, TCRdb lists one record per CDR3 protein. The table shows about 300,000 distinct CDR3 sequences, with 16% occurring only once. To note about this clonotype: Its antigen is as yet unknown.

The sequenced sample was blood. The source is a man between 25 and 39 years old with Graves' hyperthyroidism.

CDR3 in amino acids: CASKGGGSGNTIYF. For the CDR3, the DNA is TGTGCCTCAAAGGGGGGGGGCTCTGGAAACACCATATATTTT. This rearrangement joins TRBV7-2 to TRBJ1-3, with D tentatively TRBD1 (6 bases). From germline, CDR1 is SGHTA and CDR2 FQGNSA. Trimming left V 11 bases short and J 0 bases short, with 14 bases between. The CDR3 runs to 14 residues.